Following are 19 T cell receptor beta chains from one sample sequenced in a study of shared clonotypes between healthy human individuals (TCRdb year 2020). Library prep was done by the immunoSEQ multiplex PCR assay. TCRdb carries this immuneACCESS record with in-frame sequences only. Its versions omit some clonotypes, under half of them owing to an unresolved V gene in the studies checked, with the rest unexplained. In this sample the table shows about 1.1 million clones, about 80% of which occur a single time. 0.89% of the sample comes from the top ten. The specimen sequenced was memory CD4+ T cells from PBMCs. The cell subset or site label here, explained by the study, means: CD45RA-negative fraction. These receptors were collected from a man younger than 35 in good health. Some clones in this sample may be carry-over from other donors' samples.

The V gene is TRBV5-1, the J gene TRBJ2-7, with D possibly called TRBD1 or TRBD2 (5 bases each). V was cut by 2 bases and J by 1 base, with 16 bases left in between. The CDR3 covers 16 residues. Germline loops: CDR1 SGHRS, CDR2 YFSETQ. DNA of the CDR3: TGCGCCAGCAGCTTATCGGGTCCCAGGGAGTCCTACGAGCAGTACTTC. As protein: CASSLSGPRESYEQYF.

The gene calls are TRBV7-8 and TRBJ2-7; D might be TRBD1 or TRBD2, each matching 6 bases. CDR1 is SGHVS, CDR2 FQNEAQ, per germline. V was clipped by 4 bases and J by 7 bases, with 17 bases between them. This CDR3 comprises 14 residues. Written as DNA, the CDR3 is TGTGCCAGCAGCTGGGGGGCCGTTGTCGCGGAGCAGTACTTC. It encodes CASSWGAVVAEQYF.

This clone was seen only once. The V gene is TRBV7-3, the J gene TRBJ2-7; 7 bases are shared with TRBD1. Unmatched junction bases numbered 10, after V lost 5 bases and J lost 3 bases. The CDR3 is 15 amino acids. Germline CDR1 reads SGHTA; CDR2 reads FQGTGA. The DNA of the CDR3 is TGTGCCAGCAGCCTCCAGGGACAGTCAATCTACGAGCAGTACTTC. Translating it yields CASSLQGQSIYEQYF. Based on the CDR3 plus reference TRBV7-3 and TRBJ2-7, the full variable domain is GAGVSQTPSNKVTEKGKYVELRCDPISGHTALYWYRQSLGQGPEFLIYFQGTGAADDSGLPNDRFFAVRPEGSVSTLKIQRTERGDSAVYLCASSLQGQSIYEQYFGPGTRLTVT.

The chain recombines TRBV5-1 with TRBJ2-1, with 11 nucleotides matching TRBD2. Trimming cost V 2 bases and J 4 bases; bases outside gene matches: 2. The germline V gene has CDR1 SGHRS and CDR2 YFSETQ. The CDR3 spans 15 residues. CDR3 region: CASSFSGRAYNEQFF. The CDR3 DNA reads TGCGCCAGCAGCTTTAGCGGGAGGGCTTACAATGAGCAGTTCTTC.

In regard to this clone: Other DNA sequences in the same sample also yield this CDR3. The gene calls are TRBV7-2 and TRBJ1-1; TRBD1 matches at 7 bases. The V gene's germline CDR1 is SGHTA and CDR2 FQGNSA. V gave up 5 bases and J gave up 2 bases; unmatched junction bases: 5. The CDR3 extends over 14 amino acids. The CDR3 loop reads CASSAGTANTEAFF. The CDR3 nucleotides are TGTGCCAGCAGCGCCGGGACAGCTAACACTGAAGCTTTCTTT.

V and J are TRBV9 and TRBJ2-3; D is unresolved. V lost 0 bases and J lost 2, with 4 bases in between. This CDR3 is 13 amino acids long. Germline loops: CDR1 SGDLS, CDR2 YYNGEE. This chain's CDR3 is CASSVDTTDTQYF. CDR3 bases: TGTGCCAGCAGCGTAGATACCACAGATACGCAGTATTTT.

This sequence joins TRBV7-2 and TRBJ2-7; weak D call: TRBD2 (6 bases). Trimming cost V 8 bases and J 3 bases, with 14 bases left between them. The CDR3 is 13 residues long. Germline CDR1 and CDR2: SGHTA and FQGNSA. The CDR3 bases are TGTGCCAGCGGCGACCGGGGACTCTACGAGCAGTACTTC. Amino acid sequence: CASGDRGLYEQYF.

The V gene is TRBV7-2, the J gene TRBJ2-1, with 7 bases identical to TRBD2. This CDR3 contains 14 residues. V shed 5 bases and J 9 bases; nucleotides not matched to a gene: 10. The germline V gene has CDR1 SGHTA and CDR2 FQGNSA. CDR3 region: CASSSDWTSVEQFF. DNA for the CDR3: TGTGCCAGCAGCAGTGATTGGACTAGTGTTGAGCAGTTCTTC.

Concerning this clone: A much more abundant neighbour one base away suggests this may be a read error. The V gene is TRBV11-3, the J gene TRBJ2-5, with D perhaps matching TRBD2 (5 bases). The CDR3 contains 15 residues. The germline V gene has CDR1 SGHNT and CDR2 YENEEA. CDR3 DNA: TGTGCCAGTAGCTTAAGTTCACTAGATGGTGAGACCCAGTACTTC. Translating it yields CASSLSSLDGETQYF.

This clone was seen a handful of times. The rearrangement joins TRBV7-9 to TRBJ1-5; 9 bases match TRBD1. Losses at the gene ends were 5 bases for V and 4 bases for J; bases not matched to a gene: 6. Germline V lookup: CDR1 SEHNR, CDR2 FQNEAQ (reference sequence). The CDR3 contains 15 residues. In DNA form, the CDR3 reads TGTGCCAGCAGCCTTGGGACAGGGAGTAATCAGCCCCAGCATTTT. Encoded protein: CASSLGTGSNQPQHF.

The chain recombines TRBV15 with TRBJ2-7, with TRBD2 as a possible D gene (5 bases). From germline, CDR1 is LNHNV and CDR2 YYDKDF (reference sequence). This CDR3 region has 15 residues. Trimming cost V 3 bases and J 6 bases, with 18 bases left between them. DNA for the CDR3: TGTGCCACCAGCAGGGTCTTAAGAGGGTTCAGCGAGCAGTACTTC. Its protein product is CATSRVLRGFSEQYF.

This clone was seen more than once but under ten times. The chain links TRBV11-2 to TRBJ2-7, with D perhaps matching TRBD1 (6 bases). V gave up 5 bases and J gave up 5 bases, with 16 bases separating them. The CDR3 has 14 amino acids. The germline V gene encodes CDR1 SGHAT and CDR2 FQNNGV. The DNA for the CDR3 is TGTGCCAGCAGCCAAGACAGGCTCGTGCACGAGCAGTACTTC. Its translation is CASSQDRLVHEQYF.

The rearrangement joins TRBV4-2 to TRBJ1-2, with D perhaps TRBD1 (5 bases). The V gene lost 0 bases and the J gene lost 2 bases, with 10 bases spanning the gap. Germline lookup yields CDR1 LGHNA and CDR2 YNFKEQ. This CDR3 comprises 15 residues. CDR3 in amino acids: CASSQDTGSNYGYTF. The CDR3 bases are TGTGCCAGCAGCCAAGATACAGGCAGCAACTATGGCTACACCTTC.

This clone has just one count. This chain links TRBV11-2 with TRBJ2-7; 8 bases agree with TRBD1. The CDR3 is 15 amino acids. The germline V gene encodes CDR1 SGHAT and CDR2 FQNNGV. V was clipped by 5 bases and J by 2 bases; unmatched bases: 8. CDR3 loop: CASSAAGQAPYEQYF. CDR3 DNA: TGTGCCAGCAGCGCCGCGGGACAGGCTCCCTACGAGCAGTACTTC. Complete variable domain (other parts from reference TRBV11-2 and TRBJ2-7): EAGVAQSPRYKIIEKRQSVAFWCNPISGHATLYWYQQILGQGPKLLIQFQNNGVVDDSQLPKDRFSAERLKGVDSTLKIQPAKLEDSAVYLCASSAAGQAPYEQYFGPGTRLTVT.

The rearrangement uses TRBV7-6 and TRBJ1-1; no reliable D call. Germline-derived CDR1 and CDR2 are SGHVS and FNYEAQ. This CDR3 comprises 13 residues. The germline V and J ends were trimmed by 4 bases and 4 bases, with 10 bases remaining between them. The CDR3 nucleotides are TGTGCCAGCAGCTCCCGGGCGGGCACTGAAGCTTTCTTT. It yields the protein CASSSRAGTEAFF. The entire variable domain, with the rest obtained from reference TRBV7-6 and TRBJ1-1, is as follows: GAGVSQSPRYKVTKRGQDVALRCDPISGHVSLYWYRQALGQGPEFLTYFNYEAQQDKSGLPNDRFSAERPEGSISTLTIQRTEQRDSAMYRCASSSRAGTEAFFGQGTRLTVV.

The CDR3 loop reads CASSSGLAANTGELFF. The CDR3 DNA is TGCGCCAGCAGCAGCGGACTAGCGGCGAACACCGGGGAGCTGTTTTTT. The V gene is TRBV5-1, the J gene TRBJ2-2; 10 bases line up with TRBD2. Per the germline V gene, CDR1 is SGHRS and CDR2 is YFSETQ. V was clipped by 4 bases and J by 0 bases; unmatched bases: 3. The CDR3 runs 16 residues.

J is TRBJ1-2 and V is TRBV5-3; D is undetermined. TRBV5-3 is designated an ORF whose function remains uncertain. Trimming left V 1 base short and J 5 bases short, with 21 bases between. The CDR3 covers 17 residues. CDR3 protein: CARSLILTLGERYGYTF. CDR3 nucleotide sequence: TGTGCCAGAAGCTTGATCTTAACTTTAGGCGAGAGATATGGCTACACCTTC.

The rearrangement uses TRBV7-3 and TRBJ2-3; a possible D gene is TRBD2 (5 bases). With 5 bases removed from V and 2 bases from J, the gap between germline ends came to 17 bases. The CDR3 is made up of 16 amino acids. The germline V gene encodes CDR1 SGHTA and CDR2 FQGTGA. The CDR3: CASSLHVTGNTDTQYF. Written as DNA, the CDR3 is TGTGCCAGCAGCCTCCACGTCACCGGGAACACAGATACGCAGTATTTT.

This chain links TRBV4-1 with TRBJ1-2, with D hard to call. Trimming left V 0 bases short and J 3 bases short, with 17 bases between. The CDR3 is 17 amino acids. Germline CDR1 and CDR2: MGHRA and YSYEKL. The chain's CDR3 is CASSQDHGQMWDYGYTF. CDR3 bases: TGCGCCAGCAGCCAAGATCATGGGCAGATGTGGGACTATGGCTACACCTTC.